This is a list of T cell receptor beta chains from one sample in a study of identical twins. MiXCR, applied by TCRdb to the 5' RACE reads, yields one record per CDR3 protein. The sample carries about 240,000 distinct CDR3 sequences, about 12% recorded once. In addition, the sample was reused for a study of yellow fever vaccine responses in identical twins.

The sample was memory (CD45RO+) T cells sorted from blood. These receptors originate from a woman under 30 in good health. Each CDR3 is given with its conserved first and last residue. A D gene is named only where the DNA matches it firmly. Some rows have no size entry. The others give once, few or many, or a class for an expanded clone.

>TRBJ2-3|TRBD2|few|TRBV10-3
CATETSGGTDTQYF
TGTGCCACCGAGACTAGCGGAGGCACAGATACGCAGTATTTT
>TRBJ2-5|TRBD1|-|TRBV10-1
CANPTGGSQKTQYF
TGCGCCAATCCGACAGGGGGTTCGCAAAAGACCCAGTACTTC
>TRBJ2-1|-|-|TRBV16
CASSQSEAGQFF
TGTGCCAGCAGCCAATCAGAAGCGGGGCAGTTCTTC
>TRBJ1-5|-|few|TRBV28
CASIQGGNQPQHF
TGTGCCAGCATTCAGGGCGGCAATCAGCCCCAGCATTTT
>TRBJ2-1|-|-|TRBV6-1
CASSEQRNNEQFF
TGTGCCAGCAGTGAACAACGGAACAATGAGCAGTTCTTC
>TRBJ2-7|TRBD2|few|TRBV28
CASRSSGGTTYEQYF
TGTGCCAGCAGATCTAGCGGGGGAACCACCTACGAGCAGTACTTC
>TRBJ1-2|-|few|TRBV29-1
CSGAWDNGYTF
TGCAGCGGCGCCTGGGATAATGGCTACACCTTC
>TRBJ2-7|TRBD1|-|TRBV7-6
CASSLILWTGSYEQYF
TGTGCCAGCAGCCTTATCTTATGGACAGGCTCCTACGAGCAGTACTTC
>TRBJ2-3|TRBD1|-|TRBV5-1
CASSQGQGVGTDTQYF
TGCGCCAGCAGCCAAGGACAGGGGGTAGGAACAGATACGCAGTATTTT
>TRBJ1-5|TRBD1|-|TRBV2
CASSRGQGSGNQPQHF
TGTGCCAGCAGCCGGGGACAGGGTAGCGGCAATCAGCCCCAGCATTTT
>TRBJ1-1|TRBD1|-|TRBV6-2/TRBV6-3
CASSYSRDRQNTEAFF
TGTGCCAGCAGTTACTCACGGGACAGGCAGAACACTGAAGCTTTCTTT
>TRBJ2-1|-|few|TRBV15
CATSRDWGYSYNEQFF
TGTGCCACCAGCAGAGATTGGGGTTACTCCTACAATGAGCAGTTCTTC
>TRBJ2-7|-|-|TRBV10-2
CASRPDRPSEQYF
TGCGCCAGCAGACCCGACAGGCCTTCAGAGCAGTACTTC
>TRBJ2-1|TRBD1|few|TRBV6-1
CASRPTPGQGRRNEQFF
TGTGCCAGCAGGCCCACCCCTGGACAGGGTCGGAGAAATGAGCAGTTCTTC
>TRBJ2-1|TRBD2|-|TRBV6-2/TRBV6-3
CASSPQREPYNEQFF
TGTGCCAGCAGTCCTCAGCGGGAGCCGTACAATGAGCAGTTCTTC
>TRBJ2-7|-|few|TRBV7-9
CASSPKVEQYF
TGTGCCAGCAGCCCTAAGGTCGAGCAGTACTTC